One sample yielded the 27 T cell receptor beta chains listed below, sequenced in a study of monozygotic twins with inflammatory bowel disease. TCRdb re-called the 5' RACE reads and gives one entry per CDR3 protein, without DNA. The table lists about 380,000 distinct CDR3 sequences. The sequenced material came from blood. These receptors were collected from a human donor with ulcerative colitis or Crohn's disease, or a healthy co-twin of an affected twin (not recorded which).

The CDR3 reads CASSGKTGEVTDTQYF. V and J are TRBV5-1 and TRBJ2-3; as DNA is missing, the TRBD1 call by TCRdb cannot be tested. Germline V lookup: CDR1 SGHRS, CDR2 YFSETQ. The CDR3 extends over 16 amino acids.

The CDR3 region is CATSRLGGVGNSPLHF. The chain recombines TRBV15 with TRBJ1-6; TCRdb reports TRBD1, a call that lacks DNA to check it against. The CDR3 totals 16 residues. The germline V gene encodes CDR1 LNHNV and CDR2 YYDKDF (reference sequence).

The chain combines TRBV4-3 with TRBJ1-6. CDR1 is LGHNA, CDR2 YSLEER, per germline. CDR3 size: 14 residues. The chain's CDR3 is CASSQDRNNSPLHF.

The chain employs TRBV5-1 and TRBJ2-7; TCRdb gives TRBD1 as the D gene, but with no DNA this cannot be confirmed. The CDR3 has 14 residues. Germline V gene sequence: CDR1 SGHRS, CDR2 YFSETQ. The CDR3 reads CASSLGTGSDEQYF.

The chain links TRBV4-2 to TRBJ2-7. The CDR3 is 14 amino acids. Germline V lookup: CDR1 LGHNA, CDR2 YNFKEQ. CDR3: CASSQERVTYEQYF.

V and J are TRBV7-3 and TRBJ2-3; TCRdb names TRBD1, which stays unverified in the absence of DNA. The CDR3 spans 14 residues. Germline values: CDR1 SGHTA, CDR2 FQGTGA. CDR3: CASSLGHQLDTQYF.

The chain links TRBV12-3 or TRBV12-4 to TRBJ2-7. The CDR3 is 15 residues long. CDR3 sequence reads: CASSRRASVGYEQYF.

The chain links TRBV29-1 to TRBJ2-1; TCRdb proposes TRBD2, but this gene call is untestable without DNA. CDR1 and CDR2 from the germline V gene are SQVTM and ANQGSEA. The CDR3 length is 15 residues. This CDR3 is CSVESLAGGYNEQFF.

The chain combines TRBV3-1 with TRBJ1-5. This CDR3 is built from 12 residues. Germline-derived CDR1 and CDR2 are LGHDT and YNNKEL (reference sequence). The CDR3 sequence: CASSQGALPQHF.

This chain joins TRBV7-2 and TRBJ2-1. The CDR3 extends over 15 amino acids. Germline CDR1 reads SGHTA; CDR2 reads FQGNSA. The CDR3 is CASSGAGDSYNEQFF.

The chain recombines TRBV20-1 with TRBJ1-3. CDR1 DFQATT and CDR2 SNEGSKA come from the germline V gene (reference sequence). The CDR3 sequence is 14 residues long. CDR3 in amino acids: CSAAKGIFENTIYF.

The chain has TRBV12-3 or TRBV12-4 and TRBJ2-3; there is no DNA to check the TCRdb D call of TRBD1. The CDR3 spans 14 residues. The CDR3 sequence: CASSLGQAGREQYF.

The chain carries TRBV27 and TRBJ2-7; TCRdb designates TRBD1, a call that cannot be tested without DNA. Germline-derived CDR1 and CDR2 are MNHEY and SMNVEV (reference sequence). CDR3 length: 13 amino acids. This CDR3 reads CASSWTSLGEQYF.

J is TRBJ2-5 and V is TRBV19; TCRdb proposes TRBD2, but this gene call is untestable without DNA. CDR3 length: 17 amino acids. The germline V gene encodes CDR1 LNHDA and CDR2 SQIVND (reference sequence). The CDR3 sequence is CASSIDPREEGQETQYF.

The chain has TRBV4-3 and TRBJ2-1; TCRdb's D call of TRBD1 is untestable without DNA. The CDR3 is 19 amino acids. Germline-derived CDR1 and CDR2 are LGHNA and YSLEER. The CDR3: CASSQGNPRAGRVYNEQFF.

CDR3 sequence reads: CSALVQGSGEQYF. V and J are TRBV29-1 and TRBJ2-7; the D gene TCRdb calls, TRBD1, cannot be checked with no DNA. Germline values: CDR1 SQVTM, CDR2 ANQGSEA. There are 13 residues in the CDR3.

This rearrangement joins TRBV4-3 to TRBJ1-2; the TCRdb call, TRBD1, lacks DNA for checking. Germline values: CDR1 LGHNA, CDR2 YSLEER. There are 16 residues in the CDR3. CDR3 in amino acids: CASSQDRSGGGYGYTF.

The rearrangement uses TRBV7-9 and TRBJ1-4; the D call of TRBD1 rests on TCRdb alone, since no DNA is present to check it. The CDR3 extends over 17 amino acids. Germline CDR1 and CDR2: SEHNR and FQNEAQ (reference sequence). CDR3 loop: CASSYLLGGTVNEKLFF.

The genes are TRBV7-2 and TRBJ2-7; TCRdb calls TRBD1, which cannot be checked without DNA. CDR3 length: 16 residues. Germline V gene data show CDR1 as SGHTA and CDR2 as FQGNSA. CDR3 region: CASNPIERGSPYEQYF.

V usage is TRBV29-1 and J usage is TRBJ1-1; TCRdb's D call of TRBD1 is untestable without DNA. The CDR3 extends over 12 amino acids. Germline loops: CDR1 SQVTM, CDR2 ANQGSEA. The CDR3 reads CSVEAGFTEAFF.

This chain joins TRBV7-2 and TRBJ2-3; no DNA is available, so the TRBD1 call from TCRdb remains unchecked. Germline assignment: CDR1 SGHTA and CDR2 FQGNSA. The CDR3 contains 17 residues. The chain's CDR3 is CASFFPRDRIFTDTQYF.

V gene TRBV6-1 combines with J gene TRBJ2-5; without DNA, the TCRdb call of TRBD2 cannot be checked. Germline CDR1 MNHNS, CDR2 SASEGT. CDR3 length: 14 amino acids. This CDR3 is CASIADSTLETQYF.

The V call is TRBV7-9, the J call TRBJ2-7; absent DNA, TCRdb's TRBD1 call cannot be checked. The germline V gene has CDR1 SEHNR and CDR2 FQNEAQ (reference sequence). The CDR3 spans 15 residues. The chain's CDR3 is CASSLSQGTTYEQYF.

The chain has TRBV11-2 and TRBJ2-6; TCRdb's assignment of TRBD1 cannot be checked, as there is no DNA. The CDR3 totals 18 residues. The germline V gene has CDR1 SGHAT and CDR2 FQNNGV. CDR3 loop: CASSSPRDSLSGANVLTF.

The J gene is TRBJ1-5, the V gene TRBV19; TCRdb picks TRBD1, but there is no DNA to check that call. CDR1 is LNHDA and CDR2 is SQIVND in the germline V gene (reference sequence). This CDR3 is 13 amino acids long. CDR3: CASSIGGGQPQHF.

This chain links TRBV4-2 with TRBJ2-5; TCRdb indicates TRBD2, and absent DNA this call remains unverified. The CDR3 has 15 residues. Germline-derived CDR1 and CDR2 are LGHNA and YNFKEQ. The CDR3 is CASSPTSGGPETQYF.

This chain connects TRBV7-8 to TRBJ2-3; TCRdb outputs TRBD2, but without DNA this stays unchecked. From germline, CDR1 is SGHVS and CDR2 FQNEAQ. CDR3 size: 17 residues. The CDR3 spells CASSPSEGLGWADTQYF.